This T cell receptor beta chain came from a study of T cells expressing NK-cell markers. Looking at the study overall: Source material for TCR beta repertoires consisted of sorted CD3+CD56+NKG2C+, CD3+CD56+NKG2C- and CD3+CD56-NKG2C+ T cells. Study conclusions and caveats: For a handful of donors, these clonotypes were likewise the leading ones in the CD3+CD56-NKG2C+ fraction. NKG2C+ dominant clonotype frequencies in six donors were about 1.0-7.5% of CD8+ T cells. Whether expanded NKG2C+ T cell clones were HCMV specific stayed uncertain.

For each CDR3 protein, TCRdb gives one entry from its re-call of the 5' RACE reads, without DNA. The sample's table shows under 200,000 distinct CDR3 sequences. Germline V gene sequence: CDR1 SGHRS, CDR2 YFSETQ. The CDR3 contains 16 residues. Worth noting for this clonotype: No antigen is known for it.

This clonotype was obtained from a woman aged 18-69 years in good health. The chain carries TRBV5-1 and TRBJ2-5; the TCRdb D gene call, TRBD1, has no DNA to confirm it. Source material: blood T cells: a sorted CD56 or NKG2C T cell subset, CD4+ or CD8+ T cells, or bulk PBMC T cells (not recorded which). This chain's CDR3 is CASSLAGAPPQETQYF.